This T cell receptor beta chain was profiled in a study of a mutant IDH1 vaccine in newly diagnosed glioma. Study-level background: Investigators started vaccination 4-6 weeks after radiotherapy alone, or with temozolomide cycles.

Details on this clone: Its antigen remains unidentified.

Only in-frame clones appear in the TCRdb table, and some are missing; sequencing was by immunoSEQ multiplex PCR. The sample has fewer than 85,000 clones; more than 80% are singletons. The study, taken as a whole, reports: Across multiple MHC alleles, 80% to 95% of patients had vaccine-induced responses. No link was apparently found between pseudoprogression and changes in top peripheral T cell clonotypes.

As for time point: week 47, end of study. Mutant IDH1 20-mer peptide, at 300 ug, made up each vaccine dose, with topical imiquimod. Vaccinations, eight in total, occurred in weeks 1, 3, 5, 7, 11, 15, 19, 23. This CDR3 comprises 10 residues. V gave up 8 bases and J gave up 12 bases, with 13 bases separating them. The germline gives CDR1 MDHEN, CDR2 SYDVKM. The chain has TRBV28 and TRBJ1-1; D is ambiguous. The sequence derives from a man aged 35 to 55 with glioma. The sample was PBMCs, taken from a glioma patient whose treatment included an IDH1 peptide vaccine. This chain's CDR3 is CASFSLKSFF. Written as DNA, the CDR3 is TGTGCCAGCTTTAGCTTGAAATCTTTCTTT.